Listed here is a single T cell receptor (beta chain). The CDR3 sequence is 12 residues long. Per germline, CDR1 MNHEY and CDR2 SMNVEV (reference sequence). V lost 6 bases and J 2 bases, leaving 6 bases between the germline ends. This sample stems from a study of shared clonotypes between healthy human individuals. The assay was immunoSEQ multiplex PCR, and TCRdb's table has in-frame clones only and misses some. The table has about half a million clones, around 73% seen once. The chain recombines TRBV27 with TRBJ2-3; D call uncertain. The sample consisted of PBMCs. The receptor's source is a woman aged 40 to 55 in good health. Some clones in this sample may be carry-over from other donors' samples. CDR3 sequence: CASSQTTDTQYF. The CDR3 DNA sequence: TGTGCCAGCAGCCAGACCACAGATACGCAGTATTTT.